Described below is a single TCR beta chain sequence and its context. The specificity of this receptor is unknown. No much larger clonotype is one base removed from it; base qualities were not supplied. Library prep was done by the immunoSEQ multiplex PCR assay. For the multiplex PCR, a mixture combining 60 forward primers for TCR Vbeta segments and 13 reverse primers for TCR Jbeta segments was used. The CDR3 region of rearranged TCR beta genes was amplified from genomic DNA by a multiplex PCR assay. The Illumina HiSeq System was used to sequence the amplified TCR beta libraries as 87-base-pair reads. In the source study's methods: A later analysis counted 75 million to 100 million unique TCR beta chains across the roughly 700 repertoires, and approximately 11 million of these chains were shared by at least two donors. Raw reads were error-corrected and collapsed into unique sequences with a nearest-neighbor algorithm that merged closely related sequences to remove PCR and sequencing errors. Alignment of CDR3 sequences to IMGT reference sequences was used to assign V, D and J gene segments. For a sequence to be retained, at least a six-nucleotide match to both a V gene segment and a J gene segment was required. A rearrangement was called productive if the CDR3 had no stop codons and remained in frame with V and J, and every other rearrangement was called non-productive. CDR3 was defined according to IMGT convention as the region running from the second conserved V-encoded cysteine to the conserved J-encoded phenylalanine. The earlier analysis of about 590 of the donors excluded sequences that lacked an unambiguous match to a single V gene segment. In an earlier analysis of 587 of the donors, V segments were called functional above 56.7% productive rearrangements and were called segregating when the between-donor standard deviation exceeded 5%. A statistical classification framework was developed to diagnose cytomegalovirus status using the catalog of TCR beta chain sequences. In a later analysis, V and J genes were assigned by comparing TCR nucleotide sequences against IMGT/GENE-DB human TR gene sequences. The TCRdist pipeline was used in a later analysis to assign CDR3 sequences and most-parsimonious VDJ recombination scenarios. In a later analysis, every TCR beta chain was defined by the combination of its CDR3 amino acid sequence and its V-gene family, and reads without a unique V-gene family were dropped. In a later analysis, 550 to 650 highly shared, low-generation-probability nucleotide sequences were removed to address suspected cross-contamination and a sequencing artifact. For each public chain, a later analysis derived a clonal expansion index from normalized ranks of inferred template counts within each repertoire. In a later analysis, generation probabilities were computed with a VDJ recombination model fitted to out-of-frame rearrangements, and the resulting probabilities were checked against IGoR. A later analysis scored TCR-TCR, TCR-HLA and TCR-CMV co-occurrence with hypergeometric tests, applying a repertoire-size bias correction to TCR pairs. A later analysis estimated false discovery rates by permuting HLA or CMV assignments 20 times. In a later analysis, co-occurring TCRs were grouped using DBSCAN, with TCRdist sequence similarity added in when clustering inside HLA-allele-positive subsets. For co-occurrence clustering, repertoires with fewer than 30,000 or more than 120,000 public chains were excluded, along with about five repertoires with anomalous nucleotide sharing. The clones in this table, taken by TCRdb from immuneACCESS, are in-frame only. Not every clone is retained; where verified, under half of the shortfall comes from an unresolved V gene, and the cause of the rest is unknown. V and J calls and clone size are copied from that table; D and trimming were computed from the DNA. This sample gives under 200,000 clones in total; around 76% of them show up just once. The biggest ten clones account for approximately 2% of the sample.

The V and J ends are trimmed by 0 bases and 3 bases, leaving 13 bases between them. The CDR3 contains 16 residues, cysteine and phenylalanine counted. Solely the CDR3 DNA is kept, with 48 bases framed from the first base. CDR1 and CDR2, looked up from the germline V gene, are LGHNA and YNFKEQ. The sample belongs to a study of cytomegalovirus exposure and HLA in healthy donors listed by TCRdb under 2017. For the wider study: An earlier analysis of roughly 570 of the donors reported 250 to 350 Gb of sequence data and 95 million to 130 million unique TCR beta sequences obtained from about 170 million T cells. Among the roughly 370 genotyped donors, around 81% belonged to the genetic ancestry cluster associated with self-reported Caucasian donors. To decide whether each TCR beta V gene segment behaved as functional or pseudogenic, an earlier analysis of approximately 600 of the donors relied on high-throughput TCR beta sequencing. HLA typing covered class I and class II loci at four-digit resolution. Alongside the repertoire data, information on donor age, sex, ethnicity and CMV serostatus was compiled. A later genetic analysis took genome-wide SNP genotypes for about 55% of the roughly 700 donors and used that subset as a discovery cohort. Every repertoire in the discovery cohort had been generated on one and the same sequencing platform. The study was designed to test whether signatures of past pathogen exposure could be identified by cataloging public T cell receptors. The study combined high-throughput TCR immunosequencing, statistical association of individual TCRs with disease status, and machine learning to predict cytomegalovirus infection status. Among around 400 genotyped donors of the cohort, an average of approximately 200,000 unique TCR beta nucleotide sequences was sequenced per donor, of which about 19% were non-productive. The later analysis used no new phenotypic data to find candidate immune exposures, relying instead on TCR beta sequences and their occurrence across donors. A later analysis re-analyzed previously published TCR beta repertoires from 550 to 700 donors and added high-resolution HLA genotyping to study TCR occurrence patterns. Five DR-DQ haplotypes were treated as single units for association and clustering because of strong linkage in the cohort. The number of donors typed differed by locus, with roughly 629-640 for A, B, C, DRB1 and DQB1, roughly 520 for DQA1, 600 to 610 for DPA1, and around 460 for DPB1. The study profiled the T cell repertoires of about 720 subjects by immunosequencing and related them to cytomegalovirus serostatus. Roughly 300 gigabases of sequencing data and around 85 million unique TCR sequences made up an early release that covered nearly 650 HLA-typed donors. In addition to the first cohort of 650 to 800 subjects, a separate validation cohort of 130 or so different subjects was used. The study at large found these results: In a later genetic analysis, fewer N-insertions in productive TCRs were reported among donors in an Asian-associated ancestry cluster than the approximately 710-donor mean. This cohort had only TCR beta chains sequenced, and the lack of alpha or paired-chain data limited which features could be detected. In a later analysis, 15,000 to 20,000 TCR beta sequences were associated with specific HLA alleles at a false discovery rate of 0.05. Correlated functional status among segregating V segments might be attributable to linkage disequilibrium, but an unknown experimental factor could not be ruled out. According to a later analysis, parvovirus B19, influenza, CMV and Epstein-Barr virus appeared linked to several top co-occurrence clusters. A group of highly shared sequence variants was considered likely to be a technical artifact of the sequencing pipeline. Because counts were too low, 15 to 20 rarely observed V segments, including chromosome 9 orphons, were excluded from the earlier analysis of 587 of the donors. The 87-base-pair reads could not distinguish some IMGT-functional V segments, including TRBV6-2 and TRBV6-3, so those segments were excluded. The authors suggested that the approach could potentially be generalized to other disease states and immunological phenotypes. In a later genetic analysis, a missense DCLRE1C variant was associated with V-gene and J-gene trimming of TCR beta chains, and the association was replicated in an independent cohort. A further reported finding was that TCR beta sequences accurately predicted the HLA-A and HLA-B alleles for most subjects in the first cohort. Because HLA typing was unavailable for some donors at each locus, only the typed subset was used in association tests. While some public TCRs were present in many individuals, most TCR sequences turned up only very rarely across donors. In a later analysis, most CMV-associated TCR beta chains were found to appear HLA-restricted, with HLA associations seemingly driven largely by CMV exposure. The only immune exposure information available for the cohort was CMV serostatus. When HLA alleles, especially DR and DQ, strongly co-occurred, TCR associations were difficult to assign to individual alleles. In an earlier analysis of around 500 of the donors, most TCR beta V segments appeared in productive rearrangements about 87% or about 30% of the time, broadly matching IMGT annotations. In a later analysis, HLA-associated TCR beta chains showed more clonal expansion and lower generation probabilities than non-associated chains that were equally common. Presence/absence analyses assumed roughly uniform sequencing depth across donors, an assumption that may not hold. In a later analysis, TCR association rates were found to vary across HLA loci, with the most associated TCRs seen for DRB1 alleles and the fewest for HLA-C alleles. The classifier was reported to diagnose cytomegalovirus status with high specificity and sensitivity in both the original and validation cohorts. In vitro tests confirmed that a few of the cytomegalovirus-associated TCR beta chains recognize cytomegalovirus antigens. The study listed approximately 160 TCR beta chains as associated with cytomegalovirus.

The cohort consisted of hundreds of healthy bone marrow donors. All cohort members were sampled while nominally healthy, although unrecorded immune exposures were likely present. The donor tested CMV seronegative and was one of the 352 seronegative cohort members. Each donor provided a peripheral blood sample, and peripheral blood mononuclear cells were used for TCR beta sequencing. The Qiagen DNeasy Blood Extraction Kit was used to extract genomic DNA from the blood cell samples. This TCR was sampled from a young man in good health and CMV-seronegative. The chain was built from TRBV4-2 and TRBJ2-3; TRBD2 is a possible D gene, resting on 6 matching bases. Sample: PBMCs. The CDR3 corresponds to CASSQELADITDTQYF. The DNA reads TGTGCCAGCAGCCAAGAACTAGCCGACATTACAGATACGCAGTATTTT.